The 21 T cell receptor beta chains below were found in one sample sequenced in a study of blood T cell repertoires in COVID-19. Data came from immunoSEQ multiplex PCR; TCRdb stores just in-frame clones and leaves some out. The data show about 150,000 clones, roughly 89% seen once. Sequences were obtained from peripheral blood. The source of these receptors is a human donor in a cohort sampled during active COVID-19.

The genes are TRBV2 and TRBJ1-2; unclear D gene. V shed 4 bases and J shed 7 bases, with 10 bases lying between them. The CDR3 is 12 amino acids. Germline V CDR1 and CDR2: SNHLY, FYNNEI. CDR3 protein: CASSARGFGYTF. The CDR3 bases are TGTGCCAGCAGTGCGAGAGGTTTTGGCTACACCTTC.

The chain uses TRBV5-8 and TRBJ2-3, with D uncertain. The V gene lost 0 bases and the J gene lost 6 bases, with 8 bases spanning the gap. The germline V gene encodes CDR1 SGHTS and CDR2 YDEGEE. The CDR3 consists of 13 residues. The CDR3 sequence: CASSLVSHDTQYF. DNA for the CDR3: TGTGCCAGCAGCTTGGTTAGCCACGATACGCAGTATTTT. Variable domain in full (rest from reference TRBV5-8 and TRBJ2-3): EAGVTQSPTHLIKTRGQQATLRCSPISGHTSVYWYQQALGLGLQFLLWYDEGEERNRGNFPPRFSGRQFPNYSSELNVNALELEDSALYLCASSLVSHDTQYFGPGTRLTVL.

J is TRBJ2-1 and V is TRBV5-1, with D possibly being TRBD2 (6 bases). Germline values: CDR1 SGHRS, CDR2 YFSETQ. The CDR3 totals 15 residues. Trimming took off 0 bases at V and 6 bases at J, with 13 bases between the two ends. Here the CDR3 DNA reads TGCGCCAGCAGCTTGGGGCTAGCGCGTGTCAATGAGCAGTTCTTC. Encoded protein: CASSLGLARVNEQFF.

This sequence joins TRBV18 and TRBJ1-5; TRBD1 might be the D (6 bases). The germline V and J ends were trimmed by 3 bases and 0 bases, with 18 bases remaining between them. In germline, CDR1 is KGHSH, CDR2 LQKENI. The CDR3 covers 18 residues. CDR3 protein: CASSPDRSSNNSNQPQHF. The CDR3 DNA sequence: TGTGCCAGCTCACCGGACAGAAGCTCGAACAATAGCAATCAGCCCCAGCATTTT. Full variable domain (rest looked up from reference TRBV18 and TRBJ1-5): NAGVMQNPRHLVRRRGQEARLRCSPMKGHSHVYWYRQLPEEGLKFMVYLQKENIIDESGMPKERFSAEFPKEGPSILRIQQVVRGDSAAYFCASSPDRSSNNSNQPQHFGDGTRLSIL.

V gene TRBV6-4 combines with J gene TRBJ2-1, with TRBD1 matching over 8 bases. V trimming: 0 bases; J trimming: 7 bases; junction bases outside the gene matches: 8. The V gene's germline CDR1 is MRHNA and CDR2 SNTAGT. This CDR3 spans 16 amino acids. CDR3 amino acids: CASSDSGQGRENEQFF. The CDR3 DNA reads as TGTGCCAGCAGTGACTCTGGACAGGGCCGAGAGAATGAGCAGTTCTTC.

Concerning this clone: Other nucleotide sequences from this sample produce the same CDR3. This chain uses TRBV5-4 with TRBJ1-2; TRBD1 matches at 11 bases. Germline CDR1 is SGHNT and CDR2 is YYREEE (reference sequence). The ends lost 4 bases at V and 4 bases at J; junction bases unmatched: 3. The CDR3 runs 14 residues. The CDR3 coding sequence is TGTGCCAGCAGCCTCGGGACAGGGGGCTATGGCTACACCTTC. The encoded protein is CASSLGTGGYGYTF.

This clone turned up a few times. This chain joins TRBV7-2 and TRBJ1-5; D gene ambiguous. Germline V gives CDR1 SGHTA, CDR2 FQGNSA. This CDR3 contains 14 residues. Trimming took 5 bases from V and 1 from J, leaving 9 bases between them. CDR3 nucleotide sequence: TGTGCCAGCAGCGCTAGTTCGAGCAATCAGCCCCAGCATTTT. Protein: CASSASSSNQPQHF.

CDR3 bases: TGTGCCAGCAGCTTGGCCGTCGGTTTGATGGGCTACACCTTC. Translation: CASSLAVGLMGYTF. The chain uses TRBV5-6 and TRBJ1-2, with no clear D. The CDR3 is made up of 14 amino acids. V was pared by 0 bases and J by 8 bases, with 14 bases between. Looked up from germline, CDR1 is SGHDT and CDR2 is YYEEEE.

The chain carries TRBV5-5 and TRBJ1-1; maybe TRBD1 (6 bases). The CDR3 spans 13 residues. The V gene's germline CDR1 is SGHKS and CDR2 YYEKEE (reference sequence). Trimming removed 6 bases from V and 1 base from J, with 10 bases in between. CDR3 region: CASTLGANTEAFF. The CDR3 DNA is TGTGCCAGCACCCTGGGGGCGAACACTGAAGCTTTCTTT.

J is TRBJ2-4 and V is TRBV2, with TRBD2 identical over 7 bases. V lost 8 bases and J lost 1; bases outside the gene matches: 8. The CDR3 covers 15 residues. Germline V gives CDR1 SNHLY, CDR2 FYNNEI. CDR3 DNA: TGTGCCAGCGCCGGGTCAGCGGGGGCCAAAAACATTCAGTACTTC. It is translated as CASAGSAGAKNIQYF. Full variable domain (outside the CDR3, taken from reference TRBV2 and TRBJ2-4): EPEVTQTPSHQVTQMGQEVILRCVPISNHLYFYWYRQILGQKVEFLVSFYNNEISEKSEIFDDQFSVERPDGSNFTLKIRSTKLEDSAMYFCASAGSAGAKNIQYFGAGTRLSVL.

The genes are TRBV2 and TRBJ1-4, with a weak D call TRBD1 (5 bases). Germline assignment: CDR1 SNHLY and CDR2 FYNNEI. The V end lost 9 bases, the J end lost 8 bases, and 13 bases lay between the germline ends. The CDR3 covers 12 residues. Written as DNA, the CDR3 is TGTGCCAGGGGGGGAGGAGGCGAAAAACTGTTTTTT. It yields the protein CARGGGGEKLFF.

The chain couples TRBV4-2 to TRBJ1-2; TRBD1 matches at 8 bases. Trimming took 0 bases from V and 0 from J; bases not matched to a gene: 3. The CDR3 is 16 amino acids. Germline V gene sequence: CDR1 LGHNA, CDR2 YNFKEQ. CDR3 DNA sequence: TGTGCCAGCAGCCAAGATTGGGACAGGTCTAACTATGGCTACACCTTC. It codes for CASSQDWDRSNYGYTF.

This clone has just a few counts. This chain uses TRBV20-1 with TRBJ2-7, with D perhaps TRBD2 (5 bases). The CDR3 length is 14 residues. V was shortened by 3 bases and J by 2 bases, with 14 bases between the two germline ends. Germline V gives CDR1 DFQATT, CDR2 SNEGSKA (reference sequence). CDR3 protein: CSASRHPRAYEQYF. For the CDR3, the DNA is TGCAGTGCTAGTCGGCACCCGAGGGCCTACGAGCAGTACTTC.

The chain combines TRBV19 with TRBJ1-1, with a tentative D call TRBD1 (6 bases). This CDR3 spans 14 amino acids. The V end was cut by 0 bases, the J end by 9 bases, with 14 bases between. From germline, CDR1 is LNHDA and CDR2 SQIVND (reference sequence). CDR3 nucleotides: TGTGCCAGTAGTATAGATCGGGACACCCACCAAGCTTTCTTT. This encodes CASSIDRDTHQAFF.

The chain combines TRBV20-1 with TRBJ2-5; D is undetermined. The CDR3 is 11 residues long. Trimming shortened V by 2 bases and J by 4 bases, and 5 bases separated the two germline ends. Germline lookup yields CDR1 DFQATT and CDR2 SNEGSKA (reference sequence). For the CDR3, the DNA is TGCAGTGCTAGACGGTCAGAGACCCAGTACTTC. Its protein product is CSARRSETQYF.

The chain links TRBV25-1 to TRBJ2-2, with TRBD1 identical over 8 bases. The germline gives CDR1 MGHDK, CDR2 SYGVNS. The CDR3 has 16 amino acids. Trimming removed 5 bases from V and 6 bases from J; junction bases left unmatched: 11. This CDR3 is CASSPTGGMDPGELFF. DNA for the CDR3: TGTGCCAGCAGTCCAACAGGGGGAATGGATCCCGGGGAGCTGTTTTTT.

This rearrangement joins TRBV7-2 to TRBJ2-1, with 8 positions matching TRBD1. Germline V gene lookup returns CDR1 SGHTA and CDR2 FQGNSA. CDR3 size: 15 residues. V trimming: 5 bases; J trimming: 1 base; junction bases outside the gene matches: 4. The CDR3 coding sequence is TGTGCCAGCAGCCCAGACAGGGGATCCTACAATGAGCAGTTCTTC. Protein sequence: CASSPDRGSYNEQFF.

The J gene is TRBJ1-2, the V gene TRBV6-6, with 7 positions matching TRBD1. The CDR3 sequence is 12 residues long. Per the germline V gene, CDR1 is MNHNY and CDR2 is SVGAGI (reference sequence). Trimming took 11 bases from V and 3 from J; bases not matched to a gene: 6. DNA of the CDR3: TGTGCCGCCGGAACAGGGGACTATGGCTACACCTTC. This translates into CAAGTGDYGYTF.

V and J are TRBV11-2 and TRBJ2-7; 11 bases match TRBD1. Germline V gene sequence: CDR1 SGHAT, CDR2 FQNNGV. This CDR3 region has 16 residues. Trimming cost V 1 base and J 3 bases; bases outside gene matches: 5. The CDR3 nucleotides read TGTGCCAGCAGCTTAGGGGGCGGGACAGGGGGCTACGAGCAGTACTTC. This sequence encodes CASSLGGGTGGYEQYF.

The chain combines TRBV7-9 with TRBJ1-4; TRBD1 is a possible D gene (6 bases). The V and J ends lost 5 bases and 6 bases respectively, with 16 bases between them. CDR1 is SEHNR and CDR2 is FQNEAQ in the germline V gene (reference sequence). This CDR3 is built from 15 residues. The CDR3 DNA is TGTGCCAGCAGCCTAGTACGGGGGGCTCATGAAAAACTGTTTTTT. Translation gives CASSLVRGAHEKLFF.

The rearrangement uses TRBV6-1 and TRBJ1-2, with unresolved D. The CDR3 runs to 11 residues. The V end was cut by 3 bases, the J end by 7 bases, with 6 bases between. The germline V gene encodes CDR1 MNHNS and CDR2 SASEGT. Here the CDR3 reads CASSDSIGYTF. CDR3 bases: TGTGCCAGCAGTGACAGTATTGGCTACACCTTC.